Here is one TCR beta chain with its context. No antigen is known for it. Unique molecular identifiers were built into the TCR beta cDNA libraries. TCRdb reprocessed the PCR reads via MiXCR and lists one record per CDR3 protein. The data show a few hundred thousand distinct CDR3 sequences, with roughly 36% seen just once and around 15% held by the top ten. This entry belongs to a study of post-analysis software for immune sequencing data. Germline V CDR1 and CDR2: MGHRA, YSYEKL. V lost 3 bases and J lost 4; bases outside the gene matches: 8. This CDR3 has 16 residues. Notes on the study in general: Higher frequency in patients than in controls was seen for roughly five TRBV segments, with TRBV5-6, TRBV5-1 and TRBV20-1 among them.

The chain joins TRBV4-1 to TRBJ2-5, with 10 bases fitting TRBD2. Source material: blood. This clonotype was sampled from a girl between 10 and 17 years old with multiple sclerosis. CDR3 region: CASSHITSGVTETQYF. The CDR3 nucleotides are TGCGCCAGCAGCCATATAACTAGCGGGGTAACAGAGACCCAGTACTTC.